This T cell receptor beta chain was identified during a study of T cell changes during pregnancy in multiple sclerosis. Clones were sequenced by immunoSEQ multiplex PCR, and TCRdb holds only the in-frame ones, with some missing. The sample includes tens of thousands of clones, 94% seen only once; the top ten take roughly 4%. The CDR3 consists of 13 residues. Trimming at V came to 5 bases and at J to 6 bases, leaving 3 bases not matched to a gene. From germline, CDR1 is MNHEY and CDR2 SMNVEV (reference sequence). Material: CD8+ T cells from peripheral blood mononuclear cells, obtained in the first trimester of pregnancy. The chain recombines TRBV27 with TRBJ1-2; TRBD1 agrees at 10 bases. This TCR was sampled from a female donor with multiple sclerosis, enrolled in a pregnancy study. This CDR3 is CASSQDRGHGYTF. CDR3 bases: TGTGCCAGCAGTCAAGACAGGGGGCATGGCTACACCTTC.